A selection of T cell receptor beta chains follows, all from one sample in a study of T cell changes during pregnancy in multiple sclerosis. This table comes from immunoSEQ multiplex PCR, and its TCRdb copy is limited to in-frame clones, with some not included. The data contain 57,000 or so clones, over 75% of them seen just once; the ten biggest clones take up more than 1.5%. The starting material was peripheral blood, obtained in the first trimester of pregnancy. These receptors were taken from a female donor with multiple sclerosis, enrolled in a pregnancy study. Each CDR3 is given with its conserved first and last residue. The order of the fields is V gene, J gene, D gene, clone size, CDR3 protein, CDR3 DNA. The D gene is left open where the match is weak. Not every row has a clone size; where given, it reads once, few, many or a size class.

>TRBV4-2|TRBJ2-3|TRBD2|once
CASSQAPGLAGSTDTQYF
TGTGCCAGCAGCCAAGCCCCGGGACTAGCGGGATCCACAGATACGCAGTATTTT
>TRBV19|TRBJ1-1|-|-
CASWTAEGERPEAFF
TGTGCCAGTTGGACAGCCGAGGGGGAACGGCCTGAAGCTTTCTTT
>TRBV4-1|TRBJ2-5|TRBD1|-
CASSQGTGMETQYF
TGCGCCAGCAGCCAAGGGACAGGGATGGAGACCCAGTACTTC
>TRBV11-2|TRBJ2-7|-|-
CASSLGGDYEQYF
TGTGCCAGCTCCTTAGGGGGAGACTACGAGCAGTACTTC
>TRBV10-3|TRBJ1-2|TRBD1|-
CAISDPQGDRLYGYTF
TGTGCCATCAGTGACCCCCAGGGGGACAGACTCTATGGCTACACCTTC
>TRBV7-8|TRBJ1-2|-|-
CASSLESRSYGYTF
TGTGCCAGCAGCTTAGAGAGCAGGTCCTATGGCTACACCTTC
>TRBV15|TRBJ1-2|-|-
CATSRDSGSHGYTF
TGTGCCACCAGCAGAGATTCGGGGTCGCATGGCTACACCTTC
>TRBV30|TRBJ1-5|-|-
CAWSGLGNQPQHF
TGTGCCTGGTCCGGGTTGGGCAATCAGCCCCAGCATTTT
>TRBV10-3|TRBJ2-7|-|many
CAITSDTSYEQYF
TGTGCCATCACTAGCGACACCTCCTACGAGCAGTACTTC
>TRBV4-1|TRBJ2-7|TRBD1|-
CASSKGQEGYPPYEQYF
TGCGCCAGCAGCAAAGGACAGGAAGGTTATCCACCCTACGAGCAGTACTTC
>TRBV11-2|TRBJ2-1|-|-
CASSLAPGDEQFF
TGTGCCAGCAGCTTAGCCCCAGGGGATGAGCAGTTCTTC
>TRBV7-2|TRBJ2-7|-|-
CASSPGTFYEQYF
TGTGCCAGCAGCCCGGGGACTTTCTACGAGCAGTACTTC
>TRBV19|TRBJ2-1|-|-
CASSTGGLAAYNEQFF
TGTGCCAGTAGTACCGGGGGGCTAGCGGCTTACAATGAGCAGTTCTTC
>TRBV30|TRBJ1-4|-|-
CAWTNHEKLFF
TGTGCCTGGACTAACCATGAAAAACTGTTTTTT
>TRBV5-1|TRBJ1-2|TRBD1|-
CASSFIGTDYGYTF
TGCGCCAGCAGCTTTATTGGGACAGACTATGGCTACACCTTC
>TRBV2|TRBJ1-5|-|few
CASSEGQGQPQHF
TGTGCCAGCAGTGAAGGGCAGGGTCAGCCCCAGCATTTT
>TRBV7-2|TRBJ2-5|TRBD1|-
CASSEVYRGEGTQYF
TGTGCCAGCAGCGAGGTTTACAGGGGCGAAGGGACCCAGTACTTC
>TRBV6-5|TRBJ2-1|-|once
CASSPTGGRYNEQFF
TGTGCCAGCAGTCCCACGGGGGGCAGGTACAATGAGCAGTTCTTC
>TRBV7-2|TRBJ2-1|-|-
CASSLGVAGEQFF
TGTGCCAGCAGCTTAGGGGTAGCTGGTGAGCAGTTCTTC
>TRBV28|TRBJ1-4|TRBD1|once
CASSLQGAGTNEKLFF
TGTGCCAGCAGTCTACAGGGGGCTGGAACTAATGAAAAACTGTTTTTT
>TRBV19|TRBJ2-7|TRBD2|-
CASRETSGSSYEQYF
TGTGCCAGTAGGGAGACTAGCGGATCTTCCTACGAGCAGTACTTC
>TRBV19|TRBJ1-1|-|-
CASSQNTEAFF
TGTGCCAGTAGTCAGAACACTGAAGCTTTCTTT
>TRBV30|TRBJ1-5|-|-
CAWSVSDRGQPQHF
TGTGCCTGGAGTGTCTCAGATAGGGGTCAGCCCCAGCATTTT
>TRBV18|TRBJ2-7|TRBD1|-
CASSSTGGGWYEQYF
TGTGCCAGCTCATCTACAGGGGGCGGTTGGTACGAGCAGTACTTC
>TRBV7-6|TRBJ2-1|-|-
CASSLGAGNSYNEQFF
TGTGCCAGCAGCTTAGGAGCAGGTAACTCCTACAATGAGCAGTTCTTC
>TRBV4-1|TRBJ2-2|TRBD1|-
CASRRRQGSGTGELFF
TGCGCCAGCAGACGCAGACAGGGTTCCGGCACCGGGGAGCTGTTTTTT
>TRBV6-5|TRBJ2-5|-|-
CASKPEGGSETQYF
TGTGCCAGCAAACCCGAGGGGGGGTCAGAGACCCAGTACTTC
>TRBV28|TRBJ2-7|TRBD2|-
CASSSQAGALTGGYF
TGTGCCAGCAGTTCCCAAGCGGGAGCCCTAACGGGTGGGTACTTC
>TRBV10-3|TRBJ2-2|TRBD1|-
CAIPGGANTGELFF
TGTGCCATTCCAGGGGGCGCGAACACCGGGGAGCTGTTTTTT
>TRBV7-2|TRBJ2-1|-|-
CASSRLISYNEQFF
TGTGCCAGCAGCCGACTCATCTCCTACAATGAGCAGTTCTTC
>TRBV6-1|TRBJ2-2|TRBD2|-
CASGEGRGWNTGELFF
TGTGCCAGCGGTGAGGGGAGGGGCTGGAACACCGGGGAGCTGTTTTTT
>TRBV5-4|TRBJ2-7|TRBD2|-
CASSRGLAARDEQYF
TGTGCCAGCAGCCGAGGACTAGCAGCCCGCGACGAGCAGTACTTC